The TCR beta chain under discussion was sequenced for a study of beta chain features in type 1 diabetes. Broader study findings: Resolution of whether HLA type affects TCRB rearrangement was not achieved here. Amplification by PCR could prefer shorter templates, with the same effect in patients and controls. Shortening that was moderate but significant affected the TCRB CDR3s of Type 1 diabetes patients in all four CD4+ subsets.

The isolated RNA, all of it, was reverse transcribed, so expressed TCRB transcripts were what got sequenced. Repertoires were generated with immunoSEQ multiplex PCR, while TCRdb's copy carries only in-frame clones and drops some. This table has about 120,000 clones, less than 20% appearing once. As for this clone: The antigen remains unidentified. Other DNA sequences from this sample encode an identical CDR3 as well.

V shed 1 base and J shed 4 bases, with 9 bases lying between them. The CDR3 spans 13 residues. The germline gives CDR1 GTSNPN, CDR2 SVGIG (reference sequence). This rearrangement joins TRBV30 to TRBJ2-3, with D possibly TRBD2 on 5 matching bases. The source is a man aged 25-45 years with type 1 diabetes. Source material: central memory CD4+ T cells from blood. The CDR3 region has the DNA TGTGCCTGGAGTGGGACTGGCGCAGATACGCAGTATTTT. Its translation: CAWSGTGADTQYF.